This TCR beta chain was documented in a study of blood T cell repertoires in COVID-19. Turning to the study itself: Material from acute and convalescent COVID-19 was sourced from the United States, Italy and Spain.

Those enrolled in Seattle joined during active infection and were followed longitudinally afterward. Germline CDR1 and CDR2: LNHDA and SQIVND (reference sequence). This CDR3 is built from 16 residues. After removal of 6 bases from V and 4 bases from J, the junction contained 13 bases not matched to a gene. Profiled with immunoSEQ multiplex PCR; TCRdb holds only in-frame clones, not every one. The table shows 260,000 or so clones, with approximately 80% occurring only once. The sample taken for sequencing was peripheral blood. The TCR was taken from a woman older than 75 with COVID-19, enrolled during active disease. This chain links TRBV19 with TRBJ2-5, with TRBD1 identical over 8 bases. CDR3 nucleotide sequence: TGTGCCAGTAGCCCGGGACAGGCCGCGGGTTTAGAGACCCAGTACTTC. This codes for CASSPGQAAGLETQYF.